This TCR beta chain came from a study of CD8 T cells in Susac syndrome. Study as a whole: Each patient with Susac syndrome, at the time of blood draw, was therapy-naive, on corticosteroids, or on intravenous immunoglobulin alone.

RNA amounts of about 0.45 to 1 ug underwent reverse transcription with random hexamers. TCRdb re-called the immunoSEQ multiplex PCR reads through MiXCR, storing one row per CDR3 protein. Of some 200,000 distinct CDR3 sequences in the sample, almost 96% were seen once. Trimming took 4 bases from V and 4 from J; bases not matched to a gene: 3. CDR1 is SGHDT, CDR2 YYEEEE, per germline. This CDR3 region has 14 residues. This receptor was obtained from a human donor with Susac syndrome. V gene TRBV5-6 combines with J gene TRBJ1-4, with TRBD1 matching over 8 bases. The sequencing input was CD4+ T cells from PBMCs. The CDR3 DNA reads TGTGCCAGCAGCCGGACAGGGTTTAATGAAAAACTGTTTTTT. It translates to CASSRTGFNEKLFF. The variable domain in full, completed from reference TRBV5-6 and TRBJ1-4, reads DAGVTQSPTHLIKTRGQQVTLRCSPKSGHDTVSWYQQALGQGPQFIFQYYEEEERQRGNFPDRFSGHQFPNYSSELNVNALLLGDSALYLCASSRTGFNEKLFFGSGTQLSVL.